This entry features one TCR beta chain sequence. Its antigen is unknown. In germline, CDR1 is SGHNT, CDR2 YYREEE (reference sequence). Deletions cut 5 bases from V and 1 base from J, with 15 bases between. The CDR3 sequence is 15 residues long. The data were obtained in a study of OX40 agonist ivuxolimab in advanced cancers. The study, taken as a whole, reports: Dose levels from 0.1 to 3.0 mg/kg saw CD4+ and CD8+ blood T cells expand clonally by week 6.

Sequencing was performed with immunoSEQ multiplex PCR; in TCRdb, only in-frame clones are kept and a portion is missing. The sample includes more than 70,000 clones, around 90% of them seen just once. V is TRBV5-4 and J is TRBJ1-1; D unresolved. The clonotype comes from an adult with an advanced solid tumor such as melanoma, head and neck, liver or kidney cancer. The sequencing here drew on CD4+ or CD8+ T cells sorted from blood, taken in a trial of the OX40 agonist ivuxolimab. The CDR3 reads CASRSTIGRNTEAFF. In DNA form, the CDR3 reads TGTGCCAGCAGAAGTACGATAGGACGGAACACTGAAGCTTTCTTT.